This record looks at one TCR beta chain sequence and its context. The data are from a study of blood T cell repertoires in COVID-19. The data were produced by immunoSEQ multiplex PCR, yet TCRdb's version contains in-frame clones alone and is incomplete. The table records 250,000 to 300,000 clones, roughly 80% of them present only once. Study members were between about 18 and 95 years old and lived in approximately 25 US regions. Cohorts were assigned according to the clinical history that participants reported. The germline V gene encodes CDR1 SGDLS and CDR2 YYNGEE. The V gene end was trimmed by 0 bases and the J gene end by 0 bases; junction bases not matched to a gene: 3. This CDR3 comprises 17 residues.

This TCR was sampled from a man aged 40-49 years who had been exposed to COVID-19. The genes are TRBV9 and TRBJ2-1, with 10 positions matching TRBD2. Sequences were obtained from PBMCs or T cells enriched from blood (not recorded which). The CDR3 spells CASSVGLAGRSYNEQFF. For the CDR3, the DNA is TGTGCCAGCAGCGTAGGACTAGCGGGTCGCTCCTACAATGAGCAGTTCTTC.